The clone carrying this T cell receptor beta chain was observed once. No antigen is known for it. Germline loops: CDR1 SGHRS, CDR2 YFSETQ. There are 16 residues in the CDR3. Trimming shortened V by 0 bases and J by 3 bases, and 12 bases separated the two germline ends. Thawed PBMCs were FACS-sorted into unstimulated CD4+CD25+CD127- regulatory T cells, CD4+CD25- non-regulatory cells, CD4 and CD8 cells. Clones were read by immunoSEQ multiplex PCR, and TCRdb kept only the in-frame ones, dropping some. The sample comprises 240,000 or so clones, 80% to 85% of which are singletons, and around 0.64% rests with the top ten. This sample is part of a study of Tregs in tolerant kidney transplant recipients. Study results and caveats: Few patients were studied, so findings need validation in larger groups. Biological reproducibility was not directly addressed, but technical replication error appeared minimal. Tregs expanded with activated donor B cells seemed most donor-specific.

The sample was CD4+ T cells from blood. This TCR came from a human donor in good health. J is TRBJ2-2 and V is TRBV5-1; possibly TRBD2 for D (5 bases). The CDR3 sequence is CASSLGGYKDTGELFF. The CDR3, as DNA: TGCGCCAGCAGCTTGGGCGGGTACAAGGACACCGGGGAGCTGTTTTTT.